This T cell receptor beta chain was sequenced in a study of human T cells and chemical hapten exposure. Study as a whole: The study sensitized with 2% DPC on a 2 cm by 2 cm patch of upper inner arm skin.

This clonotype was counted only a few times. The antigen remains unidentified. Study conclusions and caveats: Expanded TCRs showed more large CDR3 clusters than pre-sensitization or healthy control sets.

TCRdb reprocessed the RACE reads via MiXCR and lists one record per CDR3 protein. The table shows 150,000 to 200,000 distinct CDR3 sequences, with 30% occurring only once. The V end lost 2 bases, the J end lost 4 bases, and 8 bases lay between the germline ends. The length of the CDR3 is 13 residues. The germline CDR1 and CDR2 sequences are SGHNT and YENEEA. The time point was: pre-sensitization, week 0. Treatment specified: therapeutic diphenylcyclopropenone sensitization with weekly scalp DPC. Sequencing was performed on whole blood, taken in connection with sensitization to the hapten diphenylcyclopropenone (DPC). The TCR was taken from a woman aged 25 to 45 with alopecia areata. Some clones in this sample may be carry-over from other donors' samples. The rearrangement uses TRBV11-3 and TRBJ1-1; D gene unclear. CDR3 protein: CASSLTAGTEAFF. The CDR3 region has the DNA TGTGCCAGCAGCTTAACGGCGGGCACTGAAGCTTTCTTT.